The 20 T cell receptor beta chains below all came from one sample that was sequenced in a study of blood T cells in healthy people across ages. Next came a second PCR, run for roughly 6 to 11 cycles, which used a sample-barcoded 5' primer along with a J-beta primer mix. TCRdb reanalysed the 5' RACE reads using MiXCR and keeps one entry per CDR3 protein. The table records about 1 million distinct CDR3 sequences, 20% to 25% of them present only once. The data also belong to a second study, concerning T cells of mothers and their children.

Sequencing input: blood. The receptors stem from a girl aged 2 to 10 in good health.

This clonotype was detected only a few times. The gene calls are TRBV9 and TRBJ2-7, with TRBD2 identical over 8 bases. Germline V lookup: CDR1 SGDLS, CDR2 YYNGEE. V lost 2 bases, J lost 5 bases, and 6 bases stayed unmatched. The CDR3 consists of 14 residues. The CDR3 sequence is CASSVGTSGNEQYF. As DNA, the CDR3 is TGTGCCAGCAGCGTTGGAACTAGCGGCAACGAGCAGTACTTC.

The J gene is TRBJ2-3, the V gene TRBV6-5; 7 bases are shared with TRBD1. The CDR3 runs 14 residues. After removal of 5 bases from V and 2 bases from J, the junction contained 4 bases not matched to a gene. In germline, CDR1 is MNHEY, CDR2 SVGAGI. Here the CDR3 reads CASSPDRYTDTQYF. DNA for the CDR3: TGTGCCAGCAGTCCGGACAGGTACACAGATACGCAGTATTTT.

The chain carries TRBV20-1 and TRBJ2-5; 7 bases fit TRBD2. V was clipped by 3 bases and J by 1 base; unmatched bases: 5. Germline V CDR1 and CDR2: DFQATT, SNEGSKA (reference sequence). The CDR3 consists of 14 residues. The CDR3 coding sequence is TGCAGTGCTAGTCCTGCTAGCGGCCAAGAGACCCAGTACTTC. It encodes CSASPASGQETQYF.

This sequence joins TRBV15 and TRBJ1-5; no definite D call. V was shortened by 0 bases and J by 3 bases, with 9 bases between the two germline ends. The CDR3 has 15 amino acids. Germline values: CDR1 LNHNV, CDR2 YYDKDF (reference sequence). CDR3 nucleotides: TGTGCCACCAGCAGAGATGGACGGCTCAATCAGCCCCAGCATTTT. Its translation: CATSRDGRLNQPQHF. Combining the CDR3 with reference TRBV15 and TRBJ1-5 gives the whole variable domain DAMVIQNPRYQVTQFGKPVTLSCSQTLNHNVMYWYQQKSSQAPKLLFHYYDKDFNNEADTPDNFQSRRPNTSFCFLDIRSPGLGDTAMYLCATSRDGRLNQPQHFGDGTRLSIL.

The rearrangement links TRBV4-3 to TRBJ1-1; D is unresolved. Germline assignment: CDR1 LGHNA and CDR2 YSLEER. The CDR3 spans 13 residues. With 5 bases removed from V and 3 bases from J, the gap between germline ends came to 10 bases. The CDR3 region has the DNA TGCGCCAGCAGCGAGGCCCCGTACACTGAAGCTTTCTTT. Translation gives CASSEAPYTEAFF.

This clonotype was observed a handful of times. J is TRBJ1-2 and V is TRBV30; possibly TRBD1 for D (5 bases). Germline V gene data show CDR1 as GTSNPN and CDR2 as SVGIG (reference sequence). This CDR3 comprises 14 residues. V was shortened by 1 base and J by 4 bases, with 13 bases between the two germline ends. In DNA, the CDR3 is TGTGCCTGGAGTGAAGCTGGGGACGCCTATGGCTACACCTTC. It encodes CAWSEAGDAYGYTF.

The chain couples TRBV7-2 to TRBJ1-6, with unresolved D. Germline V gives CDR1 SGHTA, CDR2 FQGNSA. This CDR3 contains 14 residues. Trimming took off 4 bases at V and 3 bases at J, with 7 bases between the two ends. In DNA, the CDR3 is TGTGCCAGCAGCTCAGGAGTCTATAATTCACCCCTCCACTTT. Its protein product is CASSSGVYNSPLHF.

CDR3 region: CASSLRPAYEQYF. The CDR3 region has the DNA TGCGCCAGCAGCTTGCGACCGGCCTACGAGCAGTACTTC. The V gene is TRBV5-1, the J gene TRBJ2-7; D is unclear. Germline V gives CDR1 SGHRS, CDR2 YFSETQ. V was cut by 1 base and J by 2 bases, with 7 bases left in between. The CDR3 totals 13 residues. Combining the CDR3 with reference TRBV5-1 and TRBJ2-7 gives the whole variable domain KAGVTQTPRYLIKTRGQQVTLSCSPISGHRSVSWYQQTPGQGLQFLFEYFSETQRNKGNFPGRFSGRQFSNSRSEMNVSTLELGDSALYLCASSLRPAYEQYFGPGTRLTVT.

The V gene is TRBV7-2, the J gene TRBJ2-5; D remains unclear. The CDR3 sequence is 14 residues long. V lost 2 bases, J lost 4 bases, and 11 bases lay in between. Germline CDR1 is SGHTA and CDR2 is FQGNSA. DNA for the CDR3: TGTGCCAGCAGCTTACTATCCCAGCCAGAGACCCAGTACTTC. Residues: CASSLLSQPETQYF.

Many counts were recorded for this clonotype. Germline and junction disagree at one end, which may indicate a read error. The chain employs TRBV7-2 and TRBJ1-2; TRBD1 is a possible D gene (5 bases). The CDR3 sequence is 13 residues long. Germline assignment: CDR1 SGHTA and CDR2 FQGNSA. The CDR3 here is CASSLAGVYGYTF. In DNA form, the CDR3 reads TGTGCCAGCAGTTTAGCGGGGGTGTATGGCTACACCTTC.

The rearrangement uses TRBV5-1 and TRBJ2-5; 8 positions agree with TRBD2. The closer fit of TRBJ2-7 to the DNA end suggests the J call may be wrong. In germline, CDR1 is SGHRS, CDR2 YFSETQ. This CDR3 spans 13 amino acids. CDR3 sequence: CASTPSGSNEQYF. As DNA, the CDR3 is TGCGCCAGCACACCGAGCGGGAGTAACGAGCAGTACTTC.

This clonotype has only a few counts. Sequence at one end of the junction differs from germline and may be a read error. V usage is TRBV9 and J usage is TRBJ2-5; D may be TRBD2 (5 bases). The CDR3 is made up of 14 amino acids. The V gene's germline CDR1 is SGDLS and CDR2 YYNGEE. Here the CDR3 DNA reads TGTGCCAGCAGCGTCGGAGGTCGGCAAGAGACCCTGTACTTC. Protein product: CASSVGGRQETLYF.

The CDR3 nucleotides read TGTGCCAGCAGTTACTCGATCGGACAGGGTGATCGTGTGCCCCAGCATTTT. It specifies CASSYSIGQGDRVPQHF. The rearrangement uses TRBV6-2 or TRBV6-3 and TRBJ1-5; 8 nucleotides line up with TRBD1. This CDR3 is 17 amino acids long. The J segment lost 9 bases and the V segment lost 0 bases, leaving 13 bases of the junction unmatched. Germline values: CDR1 MNHEY, CDR2 SVGEGT.

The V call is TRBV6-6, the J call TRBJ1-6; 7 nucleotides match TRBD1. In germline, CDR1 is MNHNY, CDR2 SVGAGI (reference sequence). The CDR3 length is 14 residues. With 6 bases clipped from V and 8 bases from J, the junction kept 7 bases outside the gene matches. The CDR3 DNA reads TGTGCCAGCAGCCCCGCAAGGGGGCATTCACCCCTCCACTTT. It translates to CASSPARGHSPLHF.

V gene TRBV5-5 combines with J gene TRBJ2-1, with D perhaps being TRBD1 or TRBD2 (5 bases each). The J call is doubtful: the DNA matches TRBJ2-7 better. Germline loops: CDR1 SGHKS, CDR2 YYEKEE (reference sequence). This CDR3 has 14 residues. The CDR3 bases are TGTGCCAGCACCCATTCGGAGGCGAGGGGCGAGCAGTACTTC. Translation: CASTHSEARGEQYF.

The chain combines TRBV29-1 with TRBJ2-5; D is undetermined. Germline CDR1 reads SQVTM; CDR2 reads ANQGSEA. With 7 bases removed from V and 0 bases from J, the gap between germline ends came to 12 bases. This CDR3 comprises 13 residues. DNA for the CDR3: TGCAGCGCCCAGCCCACCAACCAAGAGACCCAGTACTTC. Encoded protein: CSAQPTNQETQYF.

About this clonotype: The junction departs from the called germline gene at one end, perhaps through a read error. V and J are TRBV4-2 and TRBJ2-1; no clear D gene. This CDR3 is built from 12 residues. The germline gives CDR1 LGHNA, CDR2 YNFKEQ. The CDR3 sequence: CASSQEYNELFF. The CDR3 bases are TGTGCCAGCAGCCAAGAATACAATGAGCTGTTCTTC.

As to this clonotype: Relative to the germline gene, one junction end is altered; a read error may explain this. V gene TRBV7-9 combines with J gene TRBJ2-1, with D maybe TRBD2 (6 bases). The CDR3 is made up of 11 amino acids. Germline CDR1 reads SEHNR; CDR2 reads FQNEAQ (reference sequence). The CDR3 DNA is TGTGCCAGCAGCTATACTAGCTTCTGGATCTTC. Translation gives CASSYTSFWIF.

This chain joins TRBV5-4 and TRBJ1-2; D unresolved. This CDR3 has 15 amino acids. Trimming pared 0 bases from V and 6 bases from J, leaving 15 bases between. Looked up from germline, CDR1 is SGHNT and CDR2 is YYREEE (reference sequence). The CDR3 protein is CASSLAGRVGNGYTF. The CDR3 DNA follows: TGTGCCAGCAGCTTGGCCGGTAGGGTAGGGAATGGCTACACCTTC.

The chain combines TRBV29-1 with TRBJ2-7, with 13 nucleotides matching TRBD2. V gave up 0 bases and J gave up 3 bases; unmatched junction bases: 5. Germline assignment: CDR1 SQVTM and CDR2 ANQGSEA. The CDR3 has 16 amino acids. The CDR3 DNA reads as TGCAGCGTTGAAGATCTGAGGACTAGCGGGGGCTACGAGCAGTACTTC. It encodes CSVEDLRTSGGYEQYF.